The 32 T cell receptor beta chains reported below all come from one sample, sequenced in a study of T-cell reconstitution after alpha-beta-depleted transplantation in children. Preparing the TCRbeta library involved the use of unique molecular identifiers. TCRdb analysed the PCR reads with MiXCR anew, one entry per CDR3 protein. Altogether about 300,000 distinct CDR3 sequences are present, 10% being singletons, with the ten largest covering approximately 7.6%. The source material was PBMCs, sampled before TCRalphabeta/CD19-depleted stem cell transplant. These receptors were obtained from a boy in the first two years of life with acute myeloid leukemia, due to receive a stem cell transplant.

The CDR3 region has the DNA TGTGCCAGCAGCCCTTTAGCGGGGGGGCCTGGTGAGCAGTTCTTC. Translation: CASSPLAGGPGEQFF. The chain links TRBV5-4 to TRBJ2-1, with 11 positions matching TRBD2. Trimming removed 4 bases from V and 9 bases from J; junction bases left unmatched: 9. Looked up from germline, CDR1 is SGHNT and CDR2 is YYREEE (reference sequence). The CDR3 has 15 amino acids.

Concerning this clonotype itself: Without the conserved terminal phenylalanine or tryptophan, this CDR3 likely stems from a read error. The V call is TRBV29-1, the J call TRBJ2-4, with a possible D match to TRBD1 (5 bases). From germline, CDR1 is SQVTM and CDR2 ANQGSEA. V gave up 3 bases and J gave up 0 bases, with 6 bases separating them. CDR3 length equals 13 residues. The CDR3 protein is CSVEGLAKNIQYL. The CDR3 nucleotides are TGCAGCGTTGAGGGGCTAGCCAAAAACATTCAGTACCTC.

The gene calls are TRBV7-3 and TRBJ2-5, with D possibly being TRBD2 (5 bases). V shed 0 bases and J shed 4 bases, with 12 bases lying between them. Germline CDR1 and CDR2: SGHTA and FQGTGA. CDR3 size: 15 residues. The CDR3 DNA is TGTGCCAGCAGCTTAACCGGGGTGGGAGCAGAGACCCAGTACTTC. Translated, it gives CASSLTGVGAETQYF.

A few counts support this clonotype. This chain joins TRBV12-3 or TRBV12-4 and TRBJ2-7; the D is unclear. The CDR3 has 21 amino acids. V gave up 1 base and J gave up 3 bases, with 31 bases separating them. The CDR3 DNA reads as TGTGCCAGCAGTTTAGGGGTTCGTGGTCGGGTAATAAGAGAGACGAACTACGAGCAGTACTTC. This codes for CASSLGVRGRVIRETNYEQYF.

There are many counts of this clonotype. The chain combines TRBV7-2 with TRBJ2-7, with D hard to call. The V end lost 5 bases, the J end lost 4 bases, and 21 bases lay between the germline ends. The CDR3 runs to 16 residues. The germline V gene has CDR1 SGHTA and CDR2 FQGNSA. CDR3 region: CASSQVRSSSSYEQYF. In DNA, the CDR3 is TGTGCCAGCAGCCAGGTCAGATCCTCCAGCTCATACGAGCAGTACTTC.

This clonotype was detected many times. The chain links TRBV5-1 to TRBJ2-2, with a possible D match to TRBD2 (5 bases). The germline CDR1 and CDR2 sequences are SGHRS and YFSETQ. CDR3 size: 16 residues. Trimming removed 3 bases from V and 4 bases from J, with 16 bases in between. For the CDR3, the DNA is TGCGCCAGCAGCTCCCGAAGAGGGTGGGGCACCGGGGAGCTGTTTTTT. It translates to CASSSRRGWGTGELFF.

This clonotype has a count of ten or more. The chain has TRBV27 and TRBJ2-1; 12 bases match TRBD2. The CDR3 totals 19 residues. The J segment lost 6 bases and the V segment lost 2 bases, leaving 14 bases of the junction unmatched. The germline CDR1 and CDR2 sequences are MNHEY and SMNVEV (reference sequence). For the CDR3, the DNA is TGTGCCAGCAGTTTAAAGAGGTCACCGGGACTAGCGGGCCTCAATGAGCAGTTCTTC. It yields the protein CASSLKRSPGLAGLNEQFF.

The chain links TRBV20-1 to TRBJ2-1; no clear D gene. Germline V CDR1 and CDR2: DFQATT, SNEGSKA (reference sequence). The V end lost 0 bases, the J end lost 7 bases, and 13 bases lay between the germline ends. This CDR3 spans 14 amino acids. CDR3 sequence (DNA): TGCAGTGCTAGAGATAGTATTCCCGCTAATGAGCAGTTCTTC. This encodes CSARDSIPANEQFF.

The chain recombines TRBV18 with TRBJ1-2, with TRBD1 as a possible D gene (5 bases). This CDR3 has 15 residues. In germline, CDR1 is KGHSH, CDR2 LQKENI. The ends were cut back, 3 bases at V and 4 bases at J, with 15 bases in the middle. This chain's CDR3 is CASSPSARQIYGYTF. The CDR3 DNA follows: TGTGCCAGCTCACCCTCCGCCAGACAGATCTATGGCTACACCTTC.

The V gene is TRBV5-4, the J gene TRBJ2-3; unclear D gene. This CDR3 region has 13 residues. CDR1 is SGHNT, CDR2 YYREEE, per germline (reference sequence). The V and J ends lost 3 bases and 0 bases respectively, with 5 bases between them. CDR3 coding DNA: TGTGCCAGCAGCTACGTAAGCACAGATACGCAGTATTTT. This encodes CASSYVSTDTQYF. Complete variable domain (other parts from reference TRBV5-4 and TRBJ2-3): ETGVTQSPTHLIKTRGQQVTLRCSSQSGHNTVSWYQQALGQGPQFIFQYYREEENGRGNFPPRFSGLQFPNYSSELNVNALELDDSALYLCASSYVSTDTQYFGPGTRLTVL.

At least ten counts were recorded for this clonotype. The CDR3 protein is CATGTGDYEQYF. The CDR3, as DNA: TGTGCCACCGGGACAGGGGACTACGAGCAGTACTTC. The rearrangement joins TRBV25-1 to TRBJ2-7; 10 bases match TRBD1. The CDR3 runs to 12 residues. Germline values: CDR1 MGHDK, CDR2 SYGVNS. V was pared by 10 bases and J by 3 bases, with 3 bases of the junction left unmatched.

This clonotype was seen repeatedly, ten times or more. The rearrangement links TRBV12-3 or TRBV12-4 to TRBJ1-1; D uncertain. This CDR3 has 14 amino acids. Trimming removed 6 bases at V and 1 base at J, with 12 bases between. CDR3 region: CASSLHRQNTEAFF. The CDR3 DNA sequence: TGTGCCAGCAGCCTTCACAGACAGAACACTGAAGCTTTCTTT.

In its sample, this clonotype was seen many times. The rearrangement uses TRBV4-3 and TRBJ2-3; 7 bases align to TRBD2. CDR3 length: 16 amino acids. J was trimmed by 0 bases and V by 6 bases; bases with no gene match: 9. Germline CDR1 and CDR2: LGHNA and YSLEER. CDR3 residues: CASRGPSGTSTDTQYF. The CDR3 DNA sequence: TGCGCCAGCAGGGGGCCTAGCGGAACTAGCACAGATACGCAGTATTTT.

In this sample, this clonotype turned up many times. The J gene is TRBJ2-7, the V gene TRBV5-1; perhaps D is TRBD1 or TRBD2 (5 bases each). The CDR3 is made up of 14 amino acids. The V and J ends lost 0 bases and 1 base respectively, with 8 bases between them. Per the germline V gene, CDR1 is SGHRS and CDR2 is YFSETQ. The CDR3 sequence is CASSLGEGSYEQYF. DNA of the CDR3: TGCGCCAGCAGCTTGGGCGAGGGGTCCTACGAGCAGTACTTC.

This clonotype was seen repeatedly, ten times or more. The chain carries TRBV5-8 and TRBJ1-4; 7 bases are shared with TRBD1. This CDR3 comprises 15 residues. The V and J ends lost 3 bases and 5 bases, in that order; junction bases with no gene match: 7. The germline V gene encodes CDR1 SGHTS and CDR2 YDEGEE. CDR3 nucleotides: TGTGCCAGCAGCTCCTACAGGGGATACAATGAAAAACTGTTTTTT. It specifies CASSSYRGYNEKLFF.

This clonotype has at least ten counts. The rearrangement joins TRBV4-3 to TRBJ2-4; D perhaps matches TRBD2 (6 bases). The germline V and J ends were trimmed by 1 base and 2 bases, with 9 bases remaining between them. The germline V gene has CDR1 LGHNA and CDR2 YSLEER. The CDR3 spans 15 residues. The CDR3 sequence is CASSQVAGTKNIQYF. CDR3 in DNA: TGCGCCAGCAGCCAAGTTGCGGGAACCAAAAACATTCAGTACTTC.

This clonotype has a count of ten or more. The chain recombines TRBV28 with TRBJ1-5; D is unresolved. Germline V gene lookup returns CDR1 MDHEN and CDR2 SYDVKM. The CDR3 loop spans 13 amino acids. Deletions cut 7 bases from V and 7 bases from J, with 14 bases between. CDR3: CASTEFRQQPQHF. The CDR3 coding sequence is TGTGCCAGCACAGAATTCAGGCAACAGCCCCAGCATTTT.

In this sample, this clonotype turned up many times. This chain uses TRBV7-6 with TRBJ2-3; 14 bases map to TRBD2. The CDR3 is made up of 16 amino acids. Germline values: CDR1 SGHVS, CDR2 FNYEAQ. The V gene end was trimmed by 5 bases and the J gene end by 4 bases; junction bases not matched to a gene: 5. The CDR3 loop reads CASSVGTSGSSDTQYF. CDR3 coding DNA: TGTGCCAGCAGCGTAGGGACTAGCGGGAGCTCAGATACGCAGTATTTT.

This clonotype was seen ten or more times. This rearrangement joins TRBV6-1 to TRBJ2-7, with 13 bases lining up with TRBD2. Trimming cost V 8 bases and J 4 bases; bases outside gene matches: 8. From germline, CDR1 is MNHNS and CDR2 SASEGT. This CDR3 is built from 15 residues. The CDR3 DNA sequence: TGTGCCAGCGGAATAACTAGCGGGAGGGTATACGAGCAGTACTTC. Its protein product is CASGITSGRVYEQYF.

This clonotype was counted a few times. This sequence joins TRBV5-5 and TRBJ2-6; no reliable D call. Germline V gene sequence: CDR1 SGHKS, CDR2 YYEKEE (reference sequence). The CDR3 extends over 16 amino acids. Trimming pared 1 base from V and 2 bases from J, leaving 10 bases between. The chain's CDR3 is CASSLTTLPGANVLTF. Written as DNA, the CDR3 is TGTGCCAGCAGCTTGACCACTTTGCCTGGGGCCAACGTCCTGACTTTC. Drawing the rest from reference TRBV5-5 and TRBJ2-6, the complete variable domain is DAGVTQSPTHLIKTRGQQVTLRCSPISGHKSVSWYQQVLGQGPQFIFQYYEKEERGRGNFPDRFSARQFPNYSSELNVNALLLGDSALYLCASSLTTLPGANVLTFGAGSRLTVL.

This clonotype was seen a few times. The chain links TRBV20-1 to TRBJ2-6; 14 bases fit TRBD2. Germline CDR1 reads DFQATT; CDR2 reads SNEGSKA (reference sequence). With V trimmed by 0 bases and J by 0 bases, 19 bases remained unmatched. CDR3 length: 24 residues. The DNA of the CDR3 is TGCAGTGCTAGAGACTACAGCCTTGGGACTAGCGGGAGACAAGGGCTCTCTGGGGCCAACGTCCTGACTTTC. Translation: CSARDYSLGTSGRQGLSGANVLTF.

This chain joins TRBV28 and TRBJ2-7; D might be TRBD1 or TRBD2, each matching 5 bases. This CDR3 is 14 amino acids long. Trimming removed 4 bases from V and 2 bases from J, with 12 bases in between. Germline loops: CDR1 MDHEN, CDR2 SYDVKM. CDR3 protein: CASSSFGDPYEQYF. DNA for the CDR3: TGTGCCAGCAGTTCCTTTGGGGACCCCTACGAGCAGTACTTC.

This clonotype has a count of ten or more. The rearrangement links TRBV10-3 to TRBJ2-7; 7 nucleotides align to TRBD1. CDR1 and CDR2 (germline): ENHRY, SYGVKD. The CDR3 covers 13 residues. The V gene end was trimmed by 6 bases and the J gene end by 2 bases; junction bases not matched to a gene: 4. Here the CDR3 DNA reads TGTGCCATCAGAGACAGGGACCCCTACGAGCAGTACTTC. This sequence encodes CAIRDRDPYEQYF.

This clonotype has ten or more counts. V gene TRBV20-1 combines with J gene TRBJ2-3; 8 bases match TRBD2. J lost 3 bases, V lost 2 bases, and 4 bases had no gene match. Germline CDR1 is DFQATT and CDR2 is SNEGSKA (reference sequence). The CDR3 sequence is 14 residues long. The CDR3 DNA follows: TGCAGTGCTAGATCCAGCGGGGGAACAGATACGCAGTATTTT. It is translated as CSARSSGGTDTQYF.

This clonotype was seen only a few times. The chain combines TRBV20-1 with TRBJ2-1, with 9 bases fitting TRBD2. V shed 0 bases and J 4 bases; nucleotides not matched to a gene: 4. The CDR3 contains 15 residues. CDR1 is DFQATT, CDR2 SNEGSKA, per germline (reference sequence). CDR3 amino acids: CSARDRLAEYNEQFF. CDR3 bases: TGCAGTGCTAGAGATCGACTAGCGGAGTACAATGAGCAGTTCTTC.

This clonotype was seen more than once but under ten times. This chain links TRBV27 with TRBJ2-2, with D possibly matching TRBD1 (5 bases). Trimming took 7 bases from V and 5 from J, leaving 14 bases between them. The CDR3 length is 14 residues. The germline gives CDR1 MNHEY, CDR2 SMNVEV (reference sequence). The CDR3 loop reads CASKKYQGTGELFF. As DNA, the CDR3 is TGTGCCAGCAAGAAATACCAGGGAACCGGGGAGCTGTTTTTT.

A remark on this clonotype: Since a much larger clone is just one base distant, this may be a read error. The gene calls are TRBV28 and TRBJ2-7, with D perhaps being TRBD1 or TRBD2 (5 bases each). CDR3 size: 17 residues. The V and J ends lost 5 bases and 3 bases respectively, with 23 bases between them. Germline-derived CDR1 and CDR2 are MDHEN and SYDVKM. The CDR3 region is CASSLFGEGTFYYEQYF. As DNA, the CDR3 is TGTGCCAGCAGTCTTTTCGGAGAAGGGACCTTTTACTACGAGCAGTACTTC.

The table lists this clonotype with many counts. V usage is TRBV3-1 and J usage is TRBJ1-5; tentatively, D is TRBD1 (6 bases). Per germline, CDR1 LGHDT and CDR2 YNNKEL (reference sequence). Deletions cut 0 bases from V and 8 bases from J, with 11 bases between. This CDR3 is built from 14 residues. CDR3 DNA: TGTGCCAGCAGCCAAGATCCGGGGGCTGAGCCCCAGCATTTT. As protein: CASSQDPGAEPQHF.

This clonotype has at least ten counts. The chain is built from TRBV11-1 and TRBJ2-1; D is possibly TRBD2 (6 bases). The V gene's germline CDR1 is SGHAT and CDR2 FQDESV (reference sequence). V was shortened by 1 base and J by 4 bases, with 11 bases between the two germline ends. The CDR3 runs to 15 residues. In DNA, the CDR3 is TGTGCCAGCAGCTTAGTCGCTAGCGCATACAATGAGCAGTTCTTC. This sequence encodes CASSLVASAYNEQFF.

This clonotype was recorded many times. This chain connects TRBV27 to TRBJ2-7; TRBD1 matches 7 bases. The CDR3 length is 15 residues. Trimming removed 5 bases from V and 3 bases from J; junction bases left unmatched: 10. Germline V gene lookup returns CDR1 MNHEY and CDR2 SMNVEV (reference sequence). The CDR3 spells CASSDSTGALYEQYF. CDR3 nucleotide sequence: TGTGCCAGCAGTGACAGCACAGGGGCCCTCTACGAGCAGTACTTC.

A remark on this clonotype: Possible read error: a much larger clone is one base away. This chain uses TRBV7-3 with TRBJ2-3, with 7 bases identical to TRBD1. CDR1 SGHTA and CDR2 FQGTGA come from the germline V gene. This CDR3 has 15 amino acids. Trimming cost V 5 bases and J 2 bases; bases outside gene matches: 7. CDR3 bases: TGTGCCAGCAGCATACAGGGGTCCATCACAGATACGCAGTATTTT. It is translated as CASSIQGSITDTQYF.

This clonotype was recorded at least ten times. V gene TRBV20-1 combines with J gene TRBJ2-7, with D uncertain. Germline assignment: CDR1 DFQATT and CDR2 SNEGSKA (reference sequence). The V gene lost 5 bases and the J gene lost 2 bases, with 10 bases spanning the gap. The CDR3 totals 12 residues. The CDR3 loop reads CSAPGPAYEQYF. The CDR3 DNA follows: TGCAGTGCTCCCGGGCCTGCCTACGAGCAGTACTTC.